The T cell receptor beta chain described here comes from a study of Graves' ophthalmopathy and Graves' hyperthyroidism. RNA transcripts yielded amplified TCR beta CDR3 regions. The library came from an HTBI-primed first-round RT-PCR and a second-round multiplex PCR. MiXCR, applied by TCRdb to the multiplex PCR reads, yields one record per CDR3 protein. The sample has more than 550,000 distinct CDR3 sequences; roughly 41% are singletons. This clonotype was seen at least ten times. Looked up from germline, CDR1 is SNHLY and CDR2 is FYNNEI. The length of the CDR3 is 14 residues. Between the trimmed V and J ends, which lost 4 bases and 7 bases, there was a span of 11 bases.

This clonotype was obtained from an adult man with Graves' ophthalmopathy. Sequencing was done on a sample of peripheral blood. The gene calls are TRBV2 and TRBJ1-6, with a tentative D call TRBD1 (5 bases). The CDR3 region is CASSAATANSPLHF. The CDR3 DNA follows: TGTGCCAGCAGTGCGGCGACAGCGAATTCACCCCTCCACTTT.